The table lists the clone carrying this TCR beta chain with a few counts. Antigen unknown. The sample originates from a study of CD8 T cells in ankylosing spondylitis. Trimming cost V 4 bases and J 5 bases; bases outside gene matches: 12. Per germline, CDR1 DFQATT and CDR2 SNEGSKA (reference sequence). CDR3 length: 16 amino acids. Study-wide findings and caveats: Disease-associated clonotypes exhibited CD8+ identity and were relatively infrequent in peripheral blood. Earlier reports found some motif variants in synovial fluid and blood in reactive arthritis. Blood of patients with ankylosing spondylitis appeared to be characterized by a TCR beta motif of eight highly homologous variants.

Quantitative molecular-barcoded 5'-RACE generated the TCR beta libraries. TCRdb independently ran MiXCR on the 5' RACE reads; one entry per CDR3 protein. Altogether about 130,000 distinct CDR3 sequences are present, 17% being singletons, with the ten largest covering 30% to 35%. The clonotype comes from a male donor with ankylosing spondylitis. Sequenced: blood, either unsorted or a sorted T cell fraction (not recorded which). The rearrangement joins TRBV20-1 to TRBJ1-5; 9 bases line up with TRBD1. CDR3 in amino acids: CSATDYRGLLDQPQHF. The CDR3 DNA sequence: TGCAGTGCTACGGATTACAGGGGGCTTCTTGATCAGCCCCAGCATTTT.